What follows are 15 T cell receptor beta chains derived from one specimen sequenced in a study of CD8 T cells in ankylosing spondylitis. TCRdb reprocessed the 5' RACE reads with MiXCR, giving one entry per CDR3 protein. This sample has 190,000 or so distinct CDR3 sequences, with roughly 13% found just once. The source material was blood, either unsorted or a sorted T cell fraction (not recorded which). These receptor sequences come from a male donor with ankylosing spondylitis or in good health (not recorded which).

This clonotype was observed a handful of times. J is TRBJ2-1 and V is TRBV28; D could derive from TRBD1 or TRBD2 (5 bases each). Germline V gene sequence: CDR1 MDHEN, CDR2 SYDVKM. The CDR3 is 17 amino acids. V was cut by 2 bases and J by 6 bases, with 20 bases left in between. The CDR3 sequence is CASSLEGQGLGRNEQFF. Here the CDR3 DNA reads TGTGCCAGCAGTTTAGAGGGTCAGGGTCTAGGTCGCAATGAGCAGTTCTTC. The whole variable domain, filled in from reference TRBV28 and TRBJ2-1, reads DVKVTQSSRYLVKRTGEKVFLECVQDMDHENMFWYRQDPGLGLRLIYFSYDVKMKEKGDIPEGYSVSREKKERFSLILESASTNQTSMYLCASSLEGQGLGRNEQFFGPGTRLTVL.

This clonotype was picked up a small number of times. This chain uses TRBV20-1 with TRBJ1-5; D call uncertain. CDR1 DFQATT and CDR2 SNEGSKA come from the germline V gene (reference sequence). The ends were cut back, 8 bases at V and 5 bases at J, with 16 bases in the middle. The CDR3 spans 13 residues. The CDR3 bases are TGCAGTACAGAGCCCCACCCAGATCAGCCCCAGCATTTT. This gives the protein CSTEPHPDQPQHF.

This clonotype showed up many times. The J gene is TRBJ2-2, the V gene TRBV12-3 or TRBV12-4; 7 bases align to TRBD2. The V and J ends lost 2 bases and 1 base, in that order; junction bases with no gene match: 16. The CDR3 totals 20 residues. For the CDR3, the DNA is TGTGCCAGCAGTTTAAATCTTGGTCTAGCGGCGTTCTTGAACACCGGGGAGCTGTTTTTT. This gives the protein CASSLNLGLAAFLNTGELFF.

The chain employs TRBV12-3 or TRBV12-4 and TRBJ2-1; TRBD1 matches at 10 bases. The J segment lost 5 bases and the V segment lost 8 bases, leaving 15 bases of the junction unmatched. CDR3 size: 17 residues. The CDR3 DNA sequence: TGTGCCAGCGTCCCCCCCCCAGGGACAGGGGCCCACAATGAGCAGTTCTTC. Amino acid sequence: CASVPPPGTGAHNEQFF.

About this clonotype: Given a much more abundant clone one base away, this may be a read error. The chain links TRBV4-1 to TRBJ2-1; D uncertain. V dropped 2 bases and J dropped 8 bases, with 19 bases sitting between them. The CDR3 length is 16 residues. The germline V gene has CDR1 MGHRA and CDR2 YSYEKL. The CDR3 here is CASSQPLSGVVDEQFF. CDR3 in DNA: TGCGCCAGCAGCCAACCTCTTAGTGGTGTGGTGGATGAGCAGTTCTTC.

DNA for the CDR3: TGCGCCAGCAGCTTGAGTCCAGGCTGGGGCACTGAAGCTTTCTTT. This encodes CASSLSPGWGTEAFF. This chain uses TRBV5-1 with TRBJ1-1, with D uncertain. The length of the CDR3 is 15 residues. CDR1 and CDR2 from the germline V gene are SGHRS and YFSETQ. V was shortened by 1 base and J by 4 bases, with 14 bases between the two germline ends.

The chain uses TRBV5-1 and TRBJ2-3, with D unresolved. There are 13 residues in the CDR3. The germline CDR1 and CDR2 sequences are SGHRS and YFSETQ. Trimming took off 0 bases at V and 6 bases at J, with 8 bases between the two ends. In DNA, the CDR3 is TGCGCCAGCAGCTTGGCCCCCCCGGATACGCAGTATTTT. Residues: CASSLAPPDTQYF.

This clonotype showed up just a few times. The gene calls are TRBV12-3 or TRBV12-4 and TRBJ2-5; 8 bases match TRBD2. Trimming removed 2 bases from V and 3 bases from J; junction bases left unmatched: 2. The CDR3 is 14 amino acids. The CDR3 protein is CASSLTLAEETQYF. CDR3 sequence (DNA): TGTGCCAGCAGTTTAACACTAGCGGAAGAGACCCAGTACTTC.

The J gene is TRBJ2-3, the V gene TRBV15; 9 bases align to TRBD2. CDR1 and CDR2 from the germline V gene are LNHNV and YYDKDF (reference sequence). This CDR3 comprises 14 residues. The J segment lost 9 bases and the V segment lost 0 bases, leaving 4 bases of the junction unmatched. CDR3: CATSRDLTSGTQYF. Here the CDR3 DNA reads TGTGCCACCAGCAGAGATCTGACTAGCGGCACGCAGTATTTT.

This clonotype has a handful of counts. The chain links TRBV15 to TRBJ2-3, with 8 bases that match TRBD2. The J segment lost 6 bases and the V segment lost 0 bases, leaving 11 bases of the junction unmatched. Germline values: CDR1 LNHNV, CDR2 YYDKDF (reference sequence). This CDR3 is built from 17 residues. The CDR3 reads CATSRDLGSGGSDTQYF. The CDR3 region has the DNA TGTGCCACCAGCAGAGATTTGGGGAGCGGGGGAAGCGATACGCAGTATTTT.

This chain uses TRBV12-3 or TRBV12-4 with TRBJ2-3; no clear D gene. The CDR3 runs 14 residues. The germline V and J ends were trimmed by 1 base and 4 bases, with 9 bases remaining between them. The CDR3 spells CASSLGLVPDTQYF. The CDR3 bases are TGTGCCAGCAGTTTAGGTCTAGTCCCAGATACGCAGTATTTT.

The CDR3 sequence is CSALTGGLGGQYF. The DNA of the CDR3 is TGCAGCGCCCTAACAGGAGGGCTCGGGGGGCAGTACTTC. The chain carries TRBV29-1 and TRBJ2-7; D is perhaps TRBD2 (6 bases). Germline-derived CDR1 and CDR2 are SQVTM and ANQGSEA. This CDR3 region has 13 residues. Trimming removed 7 bases from V and 9 bases from J, with 22 bases in between.

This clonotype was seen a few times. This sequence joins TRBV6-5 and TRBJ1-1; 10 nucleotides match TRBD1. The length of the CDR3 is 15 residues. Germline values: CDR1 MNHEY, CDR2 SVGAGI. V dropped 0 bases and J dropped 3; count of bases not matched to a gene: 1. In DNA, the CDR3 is TGTGCCAGCAGTTACTCGGGGACAGGGGACACTGAAGCTTTCTTT. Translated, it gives CASSYSGTGDTEAFF.

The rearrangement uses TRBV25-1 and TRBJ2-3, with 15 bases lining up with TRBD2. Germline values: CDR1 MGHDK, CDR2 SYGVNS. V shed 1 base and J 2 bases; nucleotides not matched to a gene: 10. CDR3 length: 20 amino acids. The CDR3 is CASSEFGTSGGPGHTDTQYF. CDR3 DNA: TGTGCCAGCAGTGAATTCGGGACTAGCGGGGGGCCGGGGCACACAGATACGCAGTATTTT. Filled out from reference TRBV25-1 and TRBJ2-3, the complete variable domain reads EADIYQTPRYLVIGTGKKITLECSQTMGHDKMYWYQQDPGMELHLIHYSYGVNSTEKGDLSSESTVSRIRTEHFPLTLESARPSHTSQYLCASSEFGTSGGPGHTDTQYFGPGTRLTVL.

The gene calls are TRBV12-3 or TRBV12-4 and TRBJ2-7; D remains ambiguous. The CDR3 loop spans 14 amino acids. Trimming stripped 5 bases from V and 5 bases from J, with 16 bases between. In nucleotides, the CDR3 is TGTGCCAGCAGTCCCCCCGAGACATTCCACGAGCAGTACTTC. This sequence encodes CASSPPETFHEQYF.